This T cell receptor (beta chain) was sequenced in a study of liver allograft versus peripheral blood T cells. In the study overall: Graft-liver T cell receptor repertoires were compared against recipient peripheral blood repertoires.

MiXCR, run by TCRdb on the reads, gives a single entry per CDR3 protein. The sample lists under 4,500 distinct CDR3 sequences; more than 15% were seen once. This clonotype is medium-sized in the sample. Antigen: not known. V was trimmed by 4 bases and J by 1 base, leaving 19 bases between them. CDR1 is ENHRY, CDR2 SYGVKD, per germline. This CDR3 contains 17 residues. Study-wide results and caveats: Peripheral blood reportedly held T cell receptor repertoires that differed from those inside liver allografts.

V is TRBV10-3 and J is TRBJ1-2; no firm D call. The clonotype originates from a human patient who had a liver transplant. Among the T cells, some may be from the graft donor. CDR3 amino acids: CAISASHPGRVNYGYTF. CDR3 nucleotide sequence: TGTGCCATCAGTGCAAGTCACCCCGGCCGAGTTAACTATGGCTACACCTTC.